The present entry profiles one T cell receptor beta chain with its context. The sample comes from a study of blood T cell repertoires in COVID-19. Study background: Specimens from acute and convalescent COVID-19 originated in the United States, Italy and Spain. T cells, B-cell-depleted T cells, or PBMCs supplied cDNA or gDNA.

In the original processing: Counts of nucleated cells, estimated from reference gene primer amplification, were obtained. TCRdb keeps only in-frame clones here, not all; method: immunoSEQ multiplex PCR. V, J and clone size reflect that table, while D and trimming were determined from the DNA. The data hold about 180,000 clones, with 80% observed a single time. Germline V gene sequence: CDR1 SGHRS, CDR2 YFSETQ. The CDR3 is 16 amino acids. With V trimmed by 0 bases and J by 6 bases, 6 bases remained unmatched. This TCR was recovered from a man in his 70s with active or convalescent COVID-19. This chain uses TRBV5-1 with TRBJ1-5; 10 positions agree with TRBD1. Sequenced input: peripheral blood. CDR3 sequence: CASSLGGQGLSQPQHF. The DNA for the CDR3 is TGCGCCAGCAGCTTGGGGGGACAGGGGCTTTCTCAGCCCCAGCATTTT.